This T cell receptor beta chain was documented in a study of CD8 T cells in ankylosing spondylitis. Germline-derived CDR1 and CDR2 are MDHEN and SYDVKM. This CDR3 has 16 residues. Between the trimmed V and J ends, which lost 2 bases and 5 bases, there was a span of 17 bases. Molecular-barcoded quantitative 5'-RACE produced these TCR beta libraries. Via MiXCR, TCRdb re-called the 5' RACE reads, giving one row per CDR3 protein. The sample holds roughly 440,000 distinct CDR3 sequences, roughly 17% seen once. Details on this clonotype: Antigen: not known.

The study, taken as a whole, reports: Reports of some motif variants in reactive arthritis synovial fluid and blood predate this one. Within ankylosing spondylitis blood, a TCR beta motif made up of eight highly homologous variants appeared to be characteristic.

The clonotype originates from a male donor with ankylosing spondylitis. This chain links TRBV28 with TRBJ2-3, with D perhaps given as TRBD1 or TRBD2 (5 bases each). The source material was blood, either unsorted or a sorted T cell fraction (not recorded which). CDR3 sequence reads: CASSLNGGTVIDTQYF. In nucleotides, the CDR3 is TGTGCCAGCAGTTTAAATGGTGGGACCGTGATAGATACGCAGTATTTT.